This T cell receptor (beta chain) comes out of a study of cytomegalovirus exposure and HLA in healthy donors. PCR amplification relied on 60 Vbeta primers (plus 13 Jbeta primers). Assay: immunoSEQ multiplex PCR; the TCRdb copy retains only in-frame clones and omits some. The sample contains about 180,000 clones, around 81% of which appear only once. The CDR3 extends over 16 amino acids. The germline CDR1 and CDR2 sequences are KGHSH and LQKENI. Between the trimmed V and J ends, which lost 2 bases and 0 bases, there was a span of 11 bases. Overall study results and limits: Common viral pathogens seemed, in a later analysis, to connect with several of the most significant clusters. Differences between HLA loci emerged in a later analysis of TCR association rates, with DRB1 most and HLA-C fewest.

The donors were healthy bone marrow donors. Note on this clone: Its antigen is unidentified.

Sequenced: PBMCs. The receptor's source is a woman aged 18 to 35 in good health and CMV-seropositive. The chain recombines TRBV18 with TRBJ1-5; D may be TRBD1 (5 bases). CDR3 protein: CASSPGTGYSNQPQHF. The CDR3 region has the DNA TGTGCCAGCTCACCAGGAACAGGTTATAGCAATCAGCCCCAGCATTTT.